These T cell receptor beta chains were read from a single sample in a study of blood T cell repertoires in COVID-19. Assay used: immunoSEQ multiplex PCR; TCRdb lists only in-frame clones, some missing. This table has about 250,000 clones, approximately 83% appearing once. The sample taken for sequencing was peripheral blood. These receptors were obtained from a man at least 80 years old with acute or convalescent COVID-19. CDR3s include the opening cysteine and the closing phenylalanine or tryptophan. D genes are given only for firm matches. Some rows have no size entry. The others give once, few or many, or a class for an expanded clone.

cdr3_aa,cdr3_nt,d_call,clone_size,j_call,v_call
CASTATGQGIYGYTF,TGTGCCAGCACAGCTACGGGACAGGGAATCTATGGCTACACCTTC,TRBD1,few,TRBJ1-2,TRBV6-5
CSVQGNGEQYF,TGCAGCGTACAGGGTAACGGCGAGCAGTACTTC,NA,few,TRBJ2-7,TRBV29-1
CATSDPGQPDYGYTF,TGTGCCACCAGTGACCCGGGACAGCCCGACTATGGCTACACCTTC,TRBD1,NA,TRBJ1-2,TRBV24-1
CATSGQNLEETQYF,TGTGCCACCAGTGGCCAGAATTTGGAAGAGACCCAGTACTTC,NA,NA,TRBJ2-5,TRBV24-1
CASSRRISSYEQYF,TGTGCCAGCAGCCGGCGGATCTCCTCCTACGAGCAGTACTTC,NA,few,TRBJ2-7,TRBV11-1
CASGLDRDEQYF,TGTGCCAGCGGCCTGGACAGGGACGAGCAGTACTTC,TRBD1,few,TRBJ2-7,TRBV6-5
CASRDLPLRRVFSNQPQHF,TGTGCCAGCAGGGACCTACCCCTCCGCAGGGTCTTTAGCAATCAGCCCCAGCATTTT,NA,NA,TRBJ1-5,TRBV28
CAISARTSGSSYNEQFF,TGTGCCATCAGTGCCCGGACTAGCGGGAGCTCCTACAATGAGCAGTTCTTC,TRBD2,NA,TRBJ2-1,TRBV10-3
CASSPTGGAYEQYF,TGTGCCAGCAGCCCGACAGGGGGAGCCTACGAGCAGTACTTC,TRBD1,NA,TRBJ2-7,TRBV5-6
CASRQSGGTGGYTF,TGTGCCAGCAGGCAGTCAGGGGGAACCGGTGGCTACACCTTC,TRBD1,NA,TRBJ1-2,TRBV6-5
CASSLSREEQYF,TGTGCCAGCAGCTTAAGCCGGGAAGAGCAGTACTTC,NA,NA,TRBJ2-7,TRBV7-9
CASSQEWGRVHSPLHF,TGCGCCAGCAGCCAAGAATGGGGCAGGGTACATTCACCCCTCCACTTT,NA,NA,TRBJ1-6,TRBV4-1
CAWSVARSGEQFF,TGTGCCTGGAGTGTGGCTAGATCGGGAGAGCAGTTCTTC,NA,NA,TRBJ2-1,TRBV30
CASSGDSGQALHF,TGTGCCAGCTCCGGGGACAGCGGCCAGGCCCTCCACTTT,TRBD1,NA,TRBJ1-6,TRBV18
CASSTTSGPYNEQFF,TGTGCCAGCAGCACAACTAGCGGCCCCTACAATGAGCAGTTCTTC,TRBD2,NA,TRBJ2-1,TRBV7-3
CASSLVGDTQYF,TGTGCCAGCAGCTTAGTCGGGGATACGCAGTATTTT,NA,NA,TRBJ2-3,TRBV7-9
CASSWTGYNSPLHF,TGTGCCAGCAGTTGGACGGGATATAATTCACCCCTCCACTTT,NA,once,TRBJ1-6,TRBV6-5
CATSDGTGRRGPIYF,TGTGCCACCAGCGACGGGACAGGACGACGGGGTCCCATATATTTT,TRBD1,NA,TRBJ1-3,TRBV15
CAWSRVTRGYTF,TGTGCCTGGTCGCGGGTCACGAGGGGCTACACCTTC,NA,NA,TRBJ1-2,TRBV30
CASSQDRDRGSRNQPQHF,TGCGCCAGCAGCCAAGATCGGGACAGGGGAAGCCGCAATCAGCCCCAGCATTTT,TRBD1,NA,TRBJ1-5,TRBV4-1
CASRGSTGPYSNQPQHF,TGTGCCAGCAGAGGCTCGACAGGCCCCTATAGCAATCAGCCCCAGCATTTT,NA,NA,TRBJ1-5,TRBV28
CASSTGGYSYNEQFF,TGTGCCAGTAGTACAGGGGGCTACTCCTACAATGAGCAGTTCTTC,TRBD1,NA,TRBJ2-1,TRBV19
CASSLRRGGPYNSPLHF,TGTGCCAGCAGCCTCCGCAGAGGGGGCCCCTATAATTCACCCCTCCACTTT,TRBD1,NA,TRBJ1-6,TRBV7-2
CASTRGAGGPNTGELFF,TGTGCCAGCACCAGAGGGGCGGGAGGGCCGAACACCGGGGAGCTGTTTTTT,TRBD2,NA,TRBJ2-2,TRBV9
CASSTRGSNQPQHF,TGTGCCAGCAGTACGAGGGGGAGCAATCAGCCCCAGCATTTT,NA,NA,TRBJ1-5,TRBV6-5
CASSIHREREKLFF,TGTGCCAGCAGTATACACAGGGAGAGGGAAAAACTGTTTTTT,NA,NA,TRBJ1-4,TRBV2
CASTRVLNTIYF,TGTGCCAGCACCAGGGTTTTAAACACCATATATTTT,NA,NA,TRBJ1-3,TRBV2
CASSYDTSPSGNTIYF,TGTGCCAGCAGTTACGACACCTCTCCCTCTGGAAACACCATATATTTT,NA,NA,TRBJ1-3,TRBV6-5
CASSTVVEETQYF,TGTGCCAGCAGCACGGTGGTCGAAGAGACCCAGTACTTC,NA,NA,TRBJ2-5,TRBV12-3/TRBV12-4
CASSHNMRDREVGQYF,TGCGCCAGCAGCCATAATATGCGGGACAGGGAAGTAGGCCAGTACTTC,TRBD1,NA,TRBJ2-5,TRBV4-1
CASSSIGDEQYF,TGTGCCAGCAGTTCGATCGGGGACGAGCAGTACTTC,NA,NA,TRBJ2-7,TRBV5-4
CASSKAGEAYGYTF,TGTGCCAGTAGTAAGGCAGGGGAAGCCTATGGCTACACCTTC,NA,NA,TRBJ1-2,TRBV19
CASSKVLASSSYNEQFF,TGTGCCAGCAGCAAAGTTCTAGCTTCCAGCTCCTACAATGAGCAGTTCTTC,NA,NA,TRBJ2-1,TRBV21-1
CASSSFGQGRTEAFF,TGTGCCAGCAGCTCTTTCGGACAGGGTCGTACTGAAGCTTTCTTT,TRBD1,NA,TRBJ1-1,TRBV14
CASSFRDNEQFF,TGCGCCAGCAGCTTCAGGGACAATGAGCAGTTCTTC,NA,NA,TRBJ2-1,TRBV5-1
CASSPRQGNTEAFF,TGTGCCAGCAGCCCCCGACAGGGGAACACTGAAGCTTTCTTT,TRBD1,NA,TRBJ1-1,TRBV14
CASSSTGQGSGYTF,TGTGCCAGCAGTTCCACGGGACAGGGAAGCGGCTACACCTTC,TRBD1,NA,TRBJ1-2,TRBV2
CGGDSYNEQFF,TGCGGAGGAGATTCCTACAATGAGCAGTTCTTC,NA,NA,TRBJ2-1,TRBV29-1
CASNDVGGNNQPQHF,TGTGCCAGCAACGATGTTGGAGGGAACAATCAGCCCCAGCATTTT,NA,NA,TRBJ1-5,TRBV2
CASSWRSEASSSGNTIYF,TGCGCCAGCAGCTGGAGATCTGAAGCGTCGAGCTCTGGAAACACCATATATTTT,NA,NA,TRBJ1-3,TRBV5-1
CASKPGLSSYNSPLHF,TGTGCCAGCAAACCAGGTCTAAGCTCCTATAATTCACCCCTCCACTTT,NA,NA,TRBJ1-6,TRBV2
CSVEDRLAGGPYEQYF,TGCAGCGTTGAAGATCGACTAGCGGGAGGACCCTACGAGCAGTACTTC,TRBD2,many,TRBJ2-7,TRBV29-1
CASSLVSGLAGGGYEQYF,TGTGCCAGCAGCTTAGTATCCGGACTAGCGGGAGGTGGGTACGAGCAGTACTTC,TRBD2,NA,TRBJ2-7,TRBV11-3
CATSRGTSGLNSYEQYF,TGTGCCACCAGCAGAGGGACTAGCGGACTGAATTCCTACGAGCAGTACTTC,TRBD2,few,TRBJ2-7,TRBV15
CASSFVTGELFF,TGCGCCAGCAGCTTCGTCACCGGGGAGCTGTTTTTT,NA,once,TRBJ2-2,TRBV5-1
CASRDSGTYEQYF,TGTGCCAGCAGAGATAGCGGGACCTACGAGCAGTACTTC,TRBD2,NA,TRBJ2-7,TRBV27
CASSLAGRGRRETQYF,TGTGCCAGCAGCTTGGCCGGTAGGGGGCGGAGGGAGACCCAGTACTTC,TRBD1,NA,TRBJ2-5,TRBV5-4
CASSINRGQAEAFF,TGTGCCAGCAGCATAAACAGGGGGCAGGCTGAAGCTTTCTTT,TRBD1,once,TRBJ1-1,TRBV27
CASSHGQGTNYGYTF,TGTGCCAGCAGCCACGGACAGGGAACTAACTATGGCTACACCTTC,TRBD1,NA,TRBJ1-2,TRBV5-4
CASSLGRERSYEQYF,TGTGCCAGCAGCTTAGGCCGGGAACGGTCCTACGAGCAGTACTTC,NA,few,TRBJ2-7,TRBV7-9
CASSLSGLVTDTQYF,TGTGCCAGCAGCTTATCGGGACTGGTCACAGATACGCAGTATTTT,NA,once,TRBJ2-3,TRBV7-2
CASSQLGTGSYNEQFF,TGCGCCAGCAGCCAATTGGGGACAGGGTCCTACAATGAGCAGTTCTTC,TRBD1,NA,TRBJ2-1,TRBV4-1
CASSLGLAGAGETQYF,TGTGCCAGCAGCCTGGGACTAGCGGGAGCGGGAGAGACCCAGTACTTC,TRBD2,NA,TRBJ2-5,TRBV5-4
CASSPTGGAYNEQFF,TGTGCCAGCAGCCCGACAGGGGGTGCCTACAATGAGCAGTTCTTC,TRBD1,NA,TRBJ2-1,TRBV11-2
CASSISSGSLYNEQFF,TGCGCCAGCAGTATTTCTAGCGGGAGCCTCTACAATGAGCAGTTCTTC,TRBD2,NA,TRBJ2-1,TRBV10-1